This T cell receptor beta chain came from a study of identical twins. Study observations and caveats: Cord blood beta clonotypes present at high abundance carried fewer insertions; no such pattern appeared in memory repertoires. Within beta out-of-frame sequences, the excess sharing observed between twins was weaker.

In TCRdb, the 5' RACE reads were re-called with MiXCR into one record per CDR3 protein. The sample includes around 370,000 distinct CDR3 sequences, 9% to 10% of them seen just once. Comments on this clonotype: Its antigen is undetermined. At one of its ends the junction is not consistent with the germline gene, which may arise from a read error.

Germline V lookup: CDR1 LNHDA, CDR2 SQIVND (reference sequence). The CDR3 is 13 amino acids. Each donor was a healthy Caucasian. This chain links TRBV19 with TRBJ1-2; D uncertain. The receptor comes from a woman aged 45 to 65 in good health. The sample consisted of naive T cells sorted from blood. The DNA of the CDR3 is TGTGCCAGTAGTCCCCAGAACCAATATGGCGACACCTTC. It encodes CASSPQNQYGDTF. The variable domain in full, completed from reference TRBV19 and TRBJ1-2, reads DGGITQSPKYLFRKEGQNVTLSCEQNLNHDAMYWYRQDPGQGLRLIYYSQIVNDFQKGDIAEGYSVSREKKESFPLTVTSAQKNPTAFYLCASSPQNQYGDTFGSGTRLTVV.